Given below is one T cell receptor beta chain in context. This clone's antigen is unknown. Base qualities were left out, and no much larger clone turns up one base away. The data belong to a study of OX40 agonist ivuxolimab in advanced cancers. For the study in its entirety: Ivuxolimab was a fully human IgG2 agonistic monoclonal antibody targeting the costimulatory receptor OX40 (CD134). Intravenous ivuxolimab was administered to patients every 2 weeks at six dose levels: 0.01, 0.1, 0.3, 1.5, 3 and 10 mg/kg. Of the 50 or so patients in dose escalation, approximately 20 had hepatocellular carcinoma, about 15 had melanoma, 9 had renal cell carcinoma and 9 had head and neck cancer. The dose-escalation cohort was 80% to 90% male with a mean age of approximately 60 years, ranging from about 20 to 85. Patients were allowed to have had prior anti-PD-1, anti-PD-L1 or anti-CTLA-4 therapy, and around 37% of the dose-escalation patients had previously received checkpoint inhibitors. Partial responses occurred in three dose-escalation patients, of whom one had hepatocellular carcinoma and two had cutaneous melanoma. The purpose of peripheral TCRbeta sequencing was to test whether ivuxolimab changed TCR sequence diversity and led to clonal T-cell expansion. The paper reports the monotherapy dose-escalation portion (N of about 47 patients) of the phase I ivuxolimab trial. Overall results and qualifications from the work: Clonal expansion of both CD4+ and CD8+ blood T cells was observed from baseline to week 6 at doses 0.1 to 3.0 mg/kg. Antigen specificity was not determined for the clonally expanded peripheral T cells. Low levels of normalized T-cell clonal expansion were also shown by some nonresponding patients. In the 0.1-3.0 mg/kg groups, partial responders were among the patients with the lowest normalized peripheral clonal expansion, particularly in CD8+ T cells. On average, CD8+ T cells showed more expanded clones than CD4+ T cells after ivuxolimab.

Trimming costs V 0 bases and J 6 bases, and their ends lie 9 bases apart. From a lookup of the germline V gene, CDR1 and CDR2 are MNHEY and SVGAGI. Including cysteine and phenylalanine, the CDR3 has 15 amino acids. The entry retains the CDR3 DNA only, 45 bases that are in frame from base 1. To sequence the TCRbeta CDR3 region, genomic DNA was isolated from the sorted cells. TCRbeta CDR3 regions were sequenced using the immunoSEQ Assay. Entries here come from immuneACCESS through TCRdb and include only in-frame sequences with V and J called. Some clones fail to appear in such tables; in the studies checked, an unresolved V gene covers under half of the shortfall, and the cause of the remainder is unknown. The sample table holds 150,000 to 180,000 clones, of which 85% to 95% were seen once. Approximately 0.32% of the sample is held by the ten biggest clonotypes. Patients with autoimmune disease history or receiving systemic immunosuppression were excluded from the trial. In every dose cohort, peripheral blood was drawn for TCR sequencing at baseline, cycle 4 day 1, and cycle 7 day 1. The samples were taken from a phase I, first-in-human, multicenter, open-label dose-escalation trial of ivuxolimab. Adults with locally advanced or metastatic melanoma, renal cell, hepatocellular, or head and neck squamous cell carcinoma were enrolled in the trial. Before TCR sequencing, CD4+ and CD8+ T cells were separately sorted from peripheral blood.

The TCR sequence derives from an adult with an advanced solid tumor such as melanoma, head and neck, liver or kidney cancer. This sample comprised CD4+ or CD8+ T cells sorted from blood, obtained in a trial of the OX40 agonist ivuxolimab. The rearranged segments are TRBV6-5 and TRBJ1-6; D gene: possibly TRBD1, on 5 matching bases. The CDR3 region has the sequence CASSYSGGPNSPLHF. The nucleotides are TGTGCCAGCAGTTACTCTGGGGGTCCTAATTCACCCCTCCACTTT.